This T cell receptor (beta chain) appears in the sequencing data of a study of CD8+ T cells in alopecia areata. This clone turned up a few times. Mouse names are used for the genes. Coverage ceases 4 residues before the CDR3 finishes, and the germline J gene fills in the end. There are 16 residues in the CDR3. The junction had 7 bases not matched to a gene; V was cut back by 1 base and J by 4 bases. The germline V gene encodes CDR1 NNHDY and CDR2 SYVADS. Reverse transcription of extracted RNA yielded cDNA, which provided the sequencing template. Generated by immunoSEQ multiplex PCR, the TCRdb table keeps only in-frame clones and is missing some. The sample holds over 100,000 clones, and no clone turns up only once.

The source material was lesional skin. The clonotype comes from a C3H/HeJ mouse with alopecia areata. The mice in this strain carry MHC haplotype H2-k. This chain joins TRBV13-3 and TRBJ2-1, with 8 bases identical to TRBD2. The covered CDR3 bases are TGTGCCAGCAGTGATAACGCTGGGGGGCGATATGCT. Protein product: CASSDNAGGRYA. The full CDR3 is CASSDNAGGRYAEQFF.